The rows below give T cell receptor beta chains drawn from one sample of a study of memory CD4+ T cells and cytomegalovirus serostatus. The repertoire was sequenced with immunoSEQ multiplex PCR; TCRdb's copy has only in-frame clones and lacks some. The sample carries approximately 92,000 clones, about four fifths recorded once. Sequenced material: memory CD4+ T cells from blood. Receptors originate from an adult in good health and CMV-seropositive. Both conserved end residues are part of each CDR3. The D gene is left open where the match is weak. For some rows the clone size is stated as once, few or many, or as a class when expanded; others skip it.

D	J	size	V	CDR3	DNA
NA	TRBJ2-3	NA	TRBV10-2	CASSESSVKDTQYF	TGCGCCAGCAGTGAGTCTAGCGTCAAAGATACGCAGTATTTT
TRBD2	TRBJ2-7	NA	TRBV15	CATSRETPSGQRAYEQYF	TGTGCCACCAGCAGAGAGACGCCTAGCGGGCAACGGGCCTACGAGCAGTACTTC
TRBD2	TRBJ2-1	NA	TRBV6-5	CASSSWTSGAQFF	TGTGCCAGCAGTTCTTGGACTAGCGGAGCGCAGTTCTTC
NA	TRBJ1-1	NA	TRBV6-1	CASTPEGEAFF	TGTGCCAGCACCCCGGAGGGTGAAGCTTTCTTT
TRBD1	TRBJ2-3	NA	TRBV4-1	CASSQAPREQGTDTQYF	TGCGCCAGCAGCCAAGCCCCCCGTGAACAGGGGACAGATACGCAGTATTTT
TRBD1	TRBJ2-7	NA	TRBV5-5	CASSLGTGASGSYEQYF	TGTGCCAGCAGCCTGGGGACAGGGGCTAGCGGCTCCTACGAGCAGTACTTC
TRBD1	TRBJ2-7	NA	TRBV10-3	CAISERAGTVYEQYF	TGTGCCATCAGTGAGCGCGCCGGGACAGTCTACGAGCAGTACTTC
TRBD1	TRBJ2-7	NA	TRBV5-1	CASTFNPGQGNEQYF	TGCGCCAGCACCTTTAACCCGGGACAGGGAAACGAGCAGTACTTC
NA	TRBJ2-7	once	TRBV2	CASIKGPTAWYEQYF	TGTGCCAGCATCAAGGGACCGACCGCCTGGTACGAGCAGTACTTC
NA	TRBJ2-4	few	TRBV29-1	CSVEPVAKNIQYF	TGCAGCGTTGAACCGGTAGCCAAAAACATTCAGTACTTC
NA	TRBJ2-7	NA	TRBV18	CASSSLYEQYF	TGTGCCAGCTCATCCCTCTACGAGCAGTACTTC
TRBD1	TRBJ1-1	NA	TRBV28	CASRSRDRGLTEAFF	TGTGCCAGCAGAAGCCGGGACAGGGGGCTCACTGAAGCTTTCTTT
NA	TRBJ1-4	NA	TRBV5-6	CASSLVGRTNEKLFF	TGTGCCAGCAGCTTGGTGGGCAGGACAAATGAAAAACTGTTTTTT
NA	TRBJ1-3	NA	TRBV9	CASSVGGDWSPGVGNTIYF	TGTGCCAGCAGCGTAGGTGGGGACTGGTCCCCCGGAGTCGGAAACACCATATATTTT
TRBD1	TRBJ1-4	NA	TRBV6-1	CASAPGQLSEKLFF	TGTGCCAGCGCCCCGGGACAGCTTAGTGAAAAACTGTTTTTT
NA	TRBJ2-7	NA	TRBV27	CASSSGLHRIYEQYF	TGTGCCAGCAGTTCGGGACTGCATCGCATCTACGAGCAGTACTTC
NA	TRBJ1-2	once	TRBV27	CASSPIRQESNYGYTF	TGTGCCAGCAGTCCGATTAGACAGGAGTCTAACTATGGCTACACCTTC
NA	TRBJ2-3	NA	TRBV2	CASTPGTDTQYF	TGTGCCAGCACCCCGGGCACAGATACGCAGTATTTT
TRBD2	TRBJ2-3	once	TRBV2	CASSSPLSRAGGPDTQYF	TGTGCCAGCAGTTCCCCCCTTTCCCGGGCGGGAGGGCCAGATACGCAGTATTTT
TRBD1	TRBJ1-1	NA	TRBV5-6	CASSLYQGGTEAFF	TGTGCCAGCAGCTTGTATCAGGGGGGCACTGAAGCTTTCTTT
NA	TRBJ1-2	once	TRBV18	CASSPRSGQPYGYTF	TGTGCCAGCTCACCACGATCGGGTCAGCCCTATGGCTACACCTTC
TRBD1	TRBJ2-1	NA	TRBV2	CASRGTGSSYNEQFF	TGTGCCAGCAGAGGGACAGGGAGCTCCTACAATGAGCAGTTCTTC
NA	TRBJ1-1	NA	TRBV10-3	CAISGQGKVTEAFF	TGTGCCATCAGTGGGCAGGGAAAGGTCACTGAAGCTTTCTTT
NA	TRBJ2-7	NA	TRBV27	CASSLKYSGSYEQYF	TGTGCCAGCAGTTTAAAATATAGCGGCTCCTACGAGCAGTACTTC
NA	TRBJ1-2	NA	TRBV10-3	CAISGTTTPNYGYTF	TGTGCCATCAGTGGGACAACGACTCCTAACTATGGCTACACCTTC
NA	TRBJ2-7	NA	TRBV4-1	CASSQFPGSSYEQYF	TGCGCCAGCAGCCAATTCCCGGGGAGCTCCTACGAGCAGTACTTC
NA	TRBJ1-1	NA	TRBV5-1	CASSQGTQNTEAFF	TGCGCCAGCAGCCAAGGGACGCAAAACACTGAAGCTTTCTTT
NA	TRBJ1-1	NA	TRBV4-2	CASSQEIYTEAFF	TGTGCCAGCAGCCAAGAAATCTACACTGAAGCTTTCTTT
TRBD1	TRBJ1-2	NA	TRBV28	CASNWGQANYGYTF	TGTGCCAGCAATTGGGGACAGGCTAACTATGGCTACACCTTC
TRBD2	TRBJ2-1	NA	TRBV28	CASSSPGTKSHNEQFF	TGTGCCAGCAGTTCCCCCGGGACTAAATCCCACAATGAGCAGTTCTTC
NA	TRBJ1-1	NA	TRBV7-3	CASKRGREDTEAFF	TGTGCCAGCAAACGGGGCAGGGAGGACACTGAAGCTTTCTTT
TRBD1	TRBJ2-1	once	TRBV7-9	CAIGTGAGHEQFF	TGTGCCATCGGGACAGGGGCTGGCCATGAGCAGTTCTTC
NA	TRBJ1-1	NA	TRBV6-5	CASSYSGGQTEAFF	TGTGCCAGCAGTTACTCTGGCGGCCAGACTGAAGCTTTCTTT
NA	TRBJ1-2	NA	TRBV4-3	CASSQDGTLLAGGYTF	TGCGCCAGCAGCCAAGACGGGACCCTCTTAGCGGGTGGCTACACCTTC
TRBD1	TRBJ2-7	NA	TRBV7-3	CASSLGQGRDYEQYF	TGTGCCAGCAGCTTAGGACAGGGTCGGGACTACGAGCAGTACTTC
NA	TRBJ1-1	few	TRBV5-1	CASSLGDTEAFF	TGCGCCAGCAGCTTAGGGGACACTGAAGCTTTCTTT
NA	TRBJ1-4	NA	TRBV6-6	CASRPPGGATNEKLFF	TGTGCCAGCAGACCCCCCGGGGGAGCAACTAATGAAAAACTGTTTTTT
NA	TRBJ2-2	few	TRBV6-4	CASSVARTGELFF	TGTGCCAGCAGTGTCGCACGGACCGGGGAGCTGTTTTTT
NA	TRBJ1-5	once	TRBV19	CASSGLNQPQHF	TGTGCCAGTAGTGGGCTCAATCAGCCCCAGCATTTT
NA	TRBJ2-4	NA	TRBV27	CASSYRTGNIQYF	TGTGCCAGCAGTTATCGGACGGGAAACATTCAGTACTTC
NA	TRBJ2-3	few	TRBV5-1	CASSLAWVGLDTQYF	TGCGCCAGCAGCTTGGCTTGGGTAGGACTCGATACGCAGTATTTT
NA	TRBJ2-7	NA	TRBV2	CASTRLRDHYEQYF	TGTGCCAGCACCAGATTGCGGGATCACTACGAGCAGTACTTC